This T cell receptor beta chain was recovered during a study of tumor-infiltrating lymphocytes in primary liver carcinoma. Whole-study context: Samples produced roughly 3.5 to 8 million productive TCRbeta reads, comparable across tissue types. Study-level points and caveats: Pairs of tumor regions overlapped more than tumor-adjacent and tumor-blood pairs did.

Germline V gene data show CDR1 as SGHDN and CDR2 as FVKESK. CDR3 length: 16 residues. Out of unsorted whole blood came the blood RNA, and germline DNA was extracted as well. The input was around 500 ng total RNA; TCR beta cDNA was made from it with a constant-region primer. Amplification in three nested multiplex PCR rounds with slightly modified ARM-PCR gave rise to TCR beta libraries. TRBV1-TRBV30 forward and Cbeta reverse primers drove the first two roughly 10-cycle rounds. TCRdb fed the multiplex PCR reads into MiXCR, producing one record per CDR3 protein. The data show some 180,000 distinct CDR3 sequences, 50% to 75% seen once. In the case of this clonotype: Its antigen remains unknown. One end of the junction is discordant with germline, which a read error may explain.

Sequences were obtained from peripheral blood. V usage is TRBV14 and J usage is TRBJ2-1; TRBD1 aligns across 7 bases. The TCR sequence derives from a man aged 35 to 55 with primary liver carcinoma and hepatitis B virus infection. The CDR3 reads CASSSLGGDRYNERFF. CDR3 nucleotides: TGTGCCAGCAGCTCCCTCGGTGGGGACAGATACAATGAGCGGTTCTTC.